This T cell receptor (beta chain) is drawn from a study of blood T cell repertoires in COVID-19. Turning to the study itself: Researchers got acute and convalescent COVID-19 samples from the United States, Italy and Spain.

V was shortened by 0 bases and J by 0 bases, with 14 bases between the two germline ends. There are 17 residues in the CDR3. The germline V gene encodes CDR1 GTSNPN and CDR2 SVGIG (reference sequence). In its sample, this clone was seen once. Self-reported history from a screening survey and questionnaire set each donor's cohort. Data came from immunoSEQ multiplex PCR; TCRdb stores just in-frame clones and leaves some out. In the table there are fewer than 400,000 clones, about 90% of which are singletons. The chain combines TRBV30 with TRBJ1-4; D remains ambiguous. Input material: PBMCs or T cells enriched from blood (not recorded which). The receptor comes from a woman in her twenties or thirties who had recovered from COVID-19. CDR3 in DNA: TGTGCCTGGAGTGTACAACGAGTCAGGACAACTAATGAAAAACTGTTTTTT. It codes for CAWSVQRVRTTNEKLFF.